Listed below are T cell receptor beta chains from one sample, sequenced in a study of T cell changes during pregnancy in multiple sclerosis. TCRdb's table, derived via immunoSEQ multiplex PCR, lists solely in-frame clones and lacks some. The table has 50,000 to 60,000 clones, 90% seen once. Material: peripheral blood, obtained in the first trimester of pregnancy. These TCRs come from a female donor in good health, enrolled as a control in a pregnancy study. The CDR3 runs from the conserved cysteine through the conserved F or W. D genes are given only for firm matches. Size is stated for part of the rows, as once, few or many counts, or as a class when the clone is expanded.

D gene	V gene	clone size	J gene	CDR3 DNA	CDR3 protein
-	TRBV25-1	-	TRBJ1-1	TGTGCCAGCAGCCTGACAGAGAACACTGAAGCTTTCTTT	CASSLTENTEAFF
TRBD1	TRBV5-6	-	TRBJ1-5	TGTGCCAGCAGCGAACAGGGGGCCGTTCAGCCCCAGCATTTT	CASSEQGAVQPQHF
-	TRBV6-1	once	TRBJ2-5	TGTGCCAGCAGCCGGTCTAGTCGTCAAGAGACCCAGTACTTC	CASSRSSRQETQYF
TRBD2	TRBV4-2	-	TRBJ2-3	TGTGCCAGCAGCCTTATCAGCGGGACTAGCGGGAGAACGGATACGCAGTATTTT	CASSLISGTSGRTDTQYF
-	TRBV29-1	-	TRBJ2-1	TGCAGCGTTCCTACCCTTTATCCTCCGGACAATGAGCAGTTCTTC	CSVPTLYPPDNEQFF
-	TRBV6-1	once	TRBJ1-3	TGTGCCAGCAGTGAATTCTTGAGTTCTGGAAACACCATATATTTT	CASSEFLSSGNTIYF
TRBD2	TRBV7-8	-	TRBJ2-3	TGTGCCAGCAGCCAATTAGCGGGAAGGGATACGCAGTATTTT	CASSQLAGRDTQYF
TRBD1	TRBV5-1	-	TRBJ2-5	TGCGCCAGCAGCACTCCGGGACAGAGTAAAGAGACCCAGTACTTC	CASSTPGQSKETQYF
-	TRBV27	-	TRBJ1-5	TGTGCCAGCGCCGACAGCTCCAATCAGCCCCAGCATTTT	CASADSSNQPQHF
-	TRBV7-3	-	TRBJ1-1	TGTGCCAGCAGCTTGGGGGCTTGGACTGAAGCTTTCTTT	CASSLGAWTEAFF
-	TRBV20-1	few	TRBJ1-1	TGCAGTGCTAGAGATCTCACTGAAGCTTTCTTT	CSARDLTEAFF
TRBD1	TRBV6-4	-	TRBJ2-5	TGTGCCAGCAGTGACGGGACAGGGTACGAGACCCAGTACTTC	CASSDGTGYETQYF
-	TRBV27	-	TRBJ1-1	TGTGCCAGCAGTTCCAGGGCCAACACTGAAGCTTTCTTT	CASSSRANTEAFF